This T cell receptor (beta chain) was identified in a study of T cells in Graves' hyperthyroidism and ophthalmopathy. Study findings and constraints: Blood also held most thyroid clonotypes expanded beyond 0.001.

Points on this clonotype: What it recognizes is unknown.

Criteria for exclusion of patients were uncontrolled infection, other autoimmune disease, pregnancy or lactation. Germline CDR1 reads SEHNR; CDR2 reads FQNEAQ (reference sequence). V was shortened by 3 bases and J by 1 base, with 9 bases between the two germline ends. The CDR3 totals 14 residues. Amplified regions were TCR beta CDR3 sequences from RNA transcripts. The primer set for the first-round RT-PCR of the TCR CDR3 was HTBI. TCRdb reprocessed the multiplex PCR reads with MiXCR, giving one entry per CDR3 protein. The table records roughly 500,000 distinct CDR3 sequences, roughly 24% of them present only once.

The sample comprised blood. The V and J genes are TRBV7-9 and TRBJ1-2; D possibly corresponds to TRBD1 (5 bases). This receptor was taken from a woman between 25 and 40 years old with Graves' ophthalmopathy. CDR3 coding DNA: TGTGCCAGCAGCTTCTTACAGGTTAACTATGGCTACACCTTC. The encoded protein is CASSFLQVNYGYTF.